The 4 T cell receptor beta chains below come from one sample, sequenced in a study of response to subunit inactivated influenza vaccine. TCRdb redid the calling of the RT-PCR reads with MiXCR, one entry per CDR3 protein. In the table there are roughly 500,000 distinct CDR3 sequences, 25% of which are singletons. Sequencing used CD4+ T cells sorted from PBMCs, obtained roughly 5 days after vaccination. The receptors here all came from a man aged 50-59 years who received an inactivated influenza vaccine.

The chain carries TRBV11-2 and TRBJ1-4; the D is unclear. With 4 bases removed from V and 3 bases from J, the gap between germline ends came to 9 bases. The germline CDR1 and CDR2 sequences are SGHAT and FQNNGV. This CDR3 is 14 amino acids long. CDR3 DNA sequence: TGTGCCAGCAGCTCCGGAATTGCTAATGAAAAACTGTTTTTT. Residues: CASSSGIANEKLFF. The entire variable domain, with the rest obtained from reference TRBV11-2 and TRBJ1-4, is as follows: EAGVAQSPRYKIIEKRQSVAFWCNPISGHATLYWYQQILGQGPKLLIQFQNNGVVDDSQLPKDRFSAERLKGVDSTLKIQPAKLEDSAVYLCASSSGIANEKLFFGSGTQLSVL.

This clonotype was seen only a few times. This chain uses TRBV12-3 or TRBV12-4 with TRBJ2-3; 12 bases align to TRBD2. V shed 6 bases, J shed 2 bases, and the junction held 6 bases outside the gene matches. CDR3 length: 16 residues. The CDR3 loop is CASSRGLAGTTDTQYF. In nucleotides, the CDR3 is TGTGCCAGCAGCCGCGGACTAGCGGGAACCACAGATACGCAGTATTTT.

The rearrangement uses TRBV7-2 and TRBJ2-5, with D possibly being TRBD1 or TRBD2 (5 bases each). The CDR3 sequence is 15 residues long. The ends were cut back, 4 bases at V and 2 bases at J, with 14 bases in the middle. Per the germline V gene, CDR1 is SGHTA and CDR2 is FQGNSA. This CDR3 reads CASSSRPGRQETQYF. CDR3 sequence (DNA): TGTGCCAGCAGCTCACGACCGGGACGACAAGAGACCCAGTACTTC.

This clonotype was seen a handful of times. This sequence joins TRBV12-3 or TRBV12-4 and TRBJ2-3, with D possibly TRBD2 on 7 matching bases. The V end was cut by 6 bases, the J end by 7 bases, with 20 bases between. The CDR3 has 15 residues. The CDR3 reads CASSPWGGPLHTQYF. The CDR3 DNA sequence: TGTGCCAGCAGCCCTTGGGGGGGGCCATTGCATACGCAGTATTTT.